This record covers a single T cell receptor beta chain. Germline V lookup: CDR1 LNHNV, CDR2 YYDKDF (reference sequence). The CDR3 totals 13 residues. Trimming cost V 0 bases and J 4 bases, with 6 bases left between them. This specimen comes from a study of blood T cell repertoires in COVID-19. As handled by the study authors: Nucleated cell number was recorded as an estimate derived from reference gene primer amplification. Using immunoSEQ multiplex PCR, the repertoire was profiled, and TCRdb retains in-frame clones only, with some absent. The V and J calls and clone size come from that table; D and trimming were worked out from the DNA. Here the sample spans hundreds of thousands of clones, around 85% being singletons.

The origin of this receptor is a woman aged 45 to 65 with acute COVID-19. Source material: PBMCs or T cells enriched from blood (not recorded which). The V and J genes are TRBV15 and TRBJ1-1, with unresolved D. DNA of the CDR3: TGTGCCACCAGCAGAGACGGGGTCACTGAAGCTTTCTTT. The encoded protein is CATSRDGVTEAFF.